Below, one TCR beta chain is given with its context. Its antigen is undetermined. The sample is drawn from a study of T cells in localized non-small cell lung cancer. Germline V gene lookup returns CDR1 LNHDA and CDR2 SQIVND (reference sequence). This CDR3 contains 12 residues. Trimming left V 9 bases short and J 4 bases short, with 12 bases between. Overall study findings and caveats: Turning up in adjacent lung were a median roughly 60 of the top 100 tumor clones. Longer overall survival was linked to higher blood T cell density. Maximal T cell clonality occurred in uninvolved adjacent lung, with tumor ranking below it.

Here immunoSEQ multiplex PCR was the method, and the copy in TCRdb shows in-frame clones only, minus some. This sample has over a thousand clones, with about 20% found just once. The chain is built from TRBV19 and TRBJ1-1, with D possibly TRBD1 on 6 matching bases. This TCR came from a male donor aged 60 or over with stage II squamous cell lung carcinoma. The material was lung tumor tissue, obtained before any cancer treatment. The CDR3 loop reads CASLQGTTEAFF. The CDR3 DNA is TGTGCCAGCCTACAGGGAACCACTGAAGCTTTCTTT.